Here is one T cell receptor (beta chain) with its context. It has no known antigen specificity. Base qualities are not at hand, and no much larger clone is one base apart. This record belongs to a study of identical twins (dated by TCRdb to the mid-2010s). Background on the whole study: TCR alpha and beta repertoires from monozygotic twins, unrelated adults of various ages and cord blood were deep-sequenced to test whether fetal clonotypes persist. To rule out contamination, the twin experiments were replicated at different times with different library preparation protocols. Summary of the overall study and its limitations: Invariant T cells such as MAIT and iNKT could partly confound zero-insertion analyses, although diverse VJ usage argued against such confounding for most clonotypes. Because the same donors could not be followed over many years, conclusions were based on cross-sectional statistical analysis. Fewer insertions were carried by abundant cord blood beta clonotypes; a weaker similar trend was observed in young adult naive repertoires, while no such trend was observed in memory repertoires. The excess sharing between twins in beta out-of-frame sequences was weaker because fewer shared sequences reduced the signal-to-noise ratio. Compared with coincidental sharing between unrelated individuals, out-of-frame TCR alpha sequences shared between twins showed an excess of sequences with low generation probability. In monozygotic twins, out-of-frame TCR alpha sharing was systematically underestimated by recombination models, although the models agreed with sharing between unrelated individuals.

The method behind the library was 5' RACE. Sequenced using an Illumina HiSeq 2000. Template switching added a universal primer binding site, and the final cDNA carried a unique molecular identifier that allowed TCR cDNA molecules to be counted accurately. Specific primers in the conserved constant-segment region were used to synthesize first-strand cDNA for TCR alpha and beta chains. To control for contamination, every cDNA library carried two barcodes: a SMART-Mk sample barcode plus Illumina barcodes. Two successive PCR steps introduced TruSeq adapter sequences along with Illumina sample barcodes. Sequencing of the TCR alpha and beta cDNA libraries was done on the Illumina HiSeq platform using custom primers. Regarding the original processing steps: MiGEC was used to process raw reads and extract unique molecular identifiers, and MiXCR was used to find CDR3 positions. Recombination models were inferred per individual with the repgenHMM and IGoR tools using an EM algorithm. The analysis of shared clonotypes was done with the tcR package in R, with sharing normalized by the product of cloneset sizes. To study raw recombination without the effects of thymic and clonal selection, out-of-frame nonproductive sequences were analyzed. The public reads were run again by TCRdb, first through fastp at Q25 and then through MiXCR, and only productive beta chains were kept. Each CDR3 protein gets just one entry, which takes the most common genes and DNA from the rows behind it. The V and J calls, along with clone size, are taken from TCRdb and not from the paper's own processing. The table for this sample lists 550,000 to 700,000 distinct CDR3 sequences; around a tenth of them were counted only once. Clones ranked in the top ten supply 2.5% to 3.5% of the sample.

CDR1 and CDR2, per the germline V gene, are SGHTA and FQGTGA. Germline trimming: 2 bases from V, 4 bases from J; junction bases outside gene matches: 9. The CDR3 contains 16 residues, cysteine and phenylalanine counted. Solely the CDR3 DNA is kept, with 48 bases framed from the first base. All donors were healthy Caucasians. The twin cohort comprised three pairs of female monozygotic twins, all aged about 18 to 30 years. Peripheral blood mononuclear cells were the source from which RNA for the TCR libraries was isolated. These records were also assigned to another study, of yellow fever vaccine responses in identical twins. The second study's paper adds: The T cell response to vaccination in identical twins was reported by the authors to appear partly convergent and partly personalized. In the study, vaccine-responding T cell clones were precisely tracked in identical twins.

The source of this sequence is a woman younger than 30 in good health. The material sequenced was PBMCs. In this chain, TRBV7-3 is recombined with TRBJ2-7, with 9 middle bases fitting TRBD1. The CDR3 sequence is CASSLAAGTGSYEQYF. DNA sequence: TGTGCCAGCAGCTTAGCCGCCGGGACAGGGTCTTACGAGCAGTACTTC.